These 29 T cell receptor beta chains came from one sample sequenced in a study of neurological immune-mediated disorders. Using its own MiXCR run on the 5' RACE reads, TCRdb lists one record per CDR3 protein. The table includes 65,000 to 80,000 distinct CDR3 sequences, 4.5% to 6% detected once. Source material: PBMCs. The receptors derive from a woman in her seventies with multiple sclerosis.

The rearrangement joins TRBV7-2 to TRBJ2-4; tentatively, D is TRBD1 (5 bases). The CDR3 consists of 15 residues. Germline V gives CDR1 SGHTA, CDR2 FQGNSA. Trimming took 5 bases from V and 2 from J, leaving 13 bases between them. CDR3 in amino acids: CASSNPGATKNIQYF. CDR3 DNA sequence: TGTGCCAGCAGCAACCCTGGGGCTACCAAAAACATTCAGTACTTC.

This clonotype was recorded many times. The chain links TRBV7-3 to TRBJ2-2; perhaps TRBD2 as D (6 bases). V was shortened by 2 bases and J by 4 bases, with 11 bases between the two germline ends. Germline lookup yields CDR1 SGHTA and CDR2 FQGTGA. The CDR3 is 15 residues long. This CDR3 is CASSLGGSGTGELFF. The CDR3 DNA sequence: TGTGCCAGCAGCTTAGGAGGGAGTGGCACCGGGGAGCTGTTTTTT.

The chain employs TRBV6-2 or TRBV6-3 and TRBJ2-7, with a possible D match to TRBD2 (5 bases). Trimming shortened V by 6 bases and J by 4 bases, and 13 bases separated the two germline ends. Germline V gives CDR1 MNHEY, CDR2 SVGEGT. The CDR3 covers 13 residues. The CDR3 region is CASSSGKLYEQYF. CDR3 in DNA: TGTGCCAGCAGCTCCGGGAAACTTTACGAGCAGTACTTC.

This clonotype has at least ten counts. The chain carries TRBV28 and TRBJ1-5, with a tentative D call TRBD1 (6 bases). There are 15 residues in the CDR3. V was shortened by 1 base and J by 6 bases, with 13 bases between the two germline ends. Germline CDR1 is MDHEN and CDR2 is SYDVKM. CDR3 loop: CASSLSGTGSQPQHF. CDR3 in DNA: TGTGCCAGCAGTTTATCGGGCACAGGGAGTCAGCCCCAGCATTTT.

This clonotype was recorded many times. The V call is TRBV20-1, the J call TRBJ2-1, with 10 bases that match TRBD2. This CDR3 comprises 15 residues. Germline CDR1 and CDR2: DFQATT and SNEGSKA (reference sequence). Trimming at V came to 3 bases and at J to 4 bases, leaving 6 bases not matched to a gene. The CDR3 DNA follows: TGCAGTGCTAGGGGGGGACTAGCGACTTACAATGAGCAGTTCTTC. It is translated as CSARGGLATYNEQFF.

The sample holds many counts of this clonotype. The chain uses TRBV7-2 and TRBJ1-1; maybe TRBD1 (5 bases). V was cut by 4 bases and J by 8 bases, with 14 bases left in between. This CDR3 spans 13 amino acids. Germline values: CDR1 SGHTA, CDR2 FQGNSA. The CDR3 reads CASSSTGQGEAFF. The CDR3 DNA follows: TGTGCCAGCAGCTCAACGGGGCAAGGCGAAGCTTTCTTT.

This clonotype was counted only a few times. The chain uses TRBV5-5 and TRBJ1-2, with D possibly TRBD1 on 6 matching bases. The germline gives CDR1 SGHKS, CDR2 YYEKEE (reference sequence). The CDR3 is 14 residues long. V lost 6 bases and J lost 0, with 12 bases in between. CDR3 in amino acids: CASIGGLANYGYTF. CDR3 nucleotides: TGTGCCAGCATTGGGGGCCTAGCTAACTATGGCTACACCTTC.

This clonotype was recorded a few times. This chain links TRBV20-1 with TRBJ1-4, with a possible D match to TRBD1 (6 bases). The germline gives CDR1 DFQATT, CDR2 SNEGSKA (reference sequence). V lost 4 bases and J 4 bases, leaving 10 bases between the germline ends. This CDR3 has 13 amino acids. The CDR3 DNA sequence: TGCAGTGCTAATTTGGGACATAATGAAAAACTGTTTTTT. It specifies CSANLGHNEKLFF.

In its sample, this clonotype was seen many times. This chain uses TRBV7-2 with TRBJ2-5; D is perhaps TRBD2 (5 bases). V was clipped by 5 bases and J by 5 bases, with 15 bases between them. Germline CDR1 SGHTA, CDR2 FQGNSA. This CDR3 contains 14 residues. This CDR3 is CASSLAGRAETQYF. CDR3 bases: TGTGCCAGCAGCCTCGCGGGTAGGGCGGAGACCCAGTACTTC. The variable domain in full, completed from reference TRBV7-2 and TRBJ2-5, reads GAGVSQSPSNKVTEKGKDVELRCDPISGHTALYWYRQSLGQGLEFLIYFQGNSAPDKSGLPSDRFSAERTGGSVSTLTIQRTQQEDSAVYLCASSLAGRAETQYFGPGTRLLVL.

This clonotype occurred a few times. J is TRBJ2-3 and V is TRBV5-1, with D tentatively TRBD2 (5 bases). V shed 5 bases and J shed 1 base, with 8 bases lying between them. CDR3 length: 13 amino acids. Germline CDR1 reads SGHRS; CDR2 reads YFSETQ. CDR3 residues: CASSRRGTDTQYF. DNA of the CDR3: TGCGCCAGCAGTCGGCGGGGCACAGATACGCAGTATTTT.

The V call is TRBV20-1, the J call TRBJ2-1; no clear D. The CDR3 spans 15 residues. Germline values: CDR1 DFQATT, CDR2 SNEGSKA (reference sequence). Trimming pared 0 bases from V and 8 bases from J, leaving 17 bases between. This CDR3 reads CSARDLGQKTYEQFF. CDR3 coding DNA: TGCAGTGCTAGAGATTTAGGGCAGAAGACCTATGAGCAGTTCTTC.

This clonotype was seen repeatedly, ten times or more. The J gene is TRBJ1-1, the V gene TRBV5-5; D is perhaps TRBD1 (6 bases). Trimming shortened V by 4 bases and J by 4 bases, and 11 bases separated the two germline ends. The germline V gene encodes CDR1 SGHKS and CDR2 YYEKEE (reference sequence). The CDR3 has 13 amino acids. This CDR3 is CASSREGGTEAFF. The CDR3 DNA reads TGTGCCAGCAGCCGAGAAGGGGGCACTGAAGCTTTCTTT.

This clonotype was counted at least ten times. This chain's CDR3 is CASSSRTIVGETQYF. Written as DNA, the CDR3 is TGTGCCAGCAGCTCCCGGACCATTGTAGGGGAGACCCAGTACTTC. The chain is built from TRBV7-9 and TRBJ2-5; no reliable D call. V was cut by 4 bases and J by 5 bases, with 17 bases left in between. Germline CDR1 SEHNR, CDR2 FQNEAQ (reference sequence). The CDR3 length is 15 residues.

This chain joins TRBV10-3 and TRBJ1-2, with D unresolved. The CDR3 is 16 amino acids. V was pared by 6 bases and J by 7 bases, with 24 bases between. CDR1 and CDR2 from the germline V gene are ENHRY and SYGVKD. The CDR3 region is CAISQLMAKGVGGYTF. The CDR3 nucleotides read TGTGCCATCAGCCAACTCATGGCCAAGGGAGTTGGTGGCTACACCTTC.

This clonotype was seen at least ten times. The rearrangement joins TRBV3-1 to TRBJ2-3; TRBD2 matches 8 bases. CDR3 size: 15 residues. The J segment lost 4 bases and the V segment lost 6 bases, leaving 9 bases of the junction unmatched. Germline CDR1 is LGHDT and CDR2 is YNNKEL (reference sequence). DNA of the CDR3: TGTGCCAGCAGTCAACCGGGACTAGTACCAGATACGCAGTATTTT. Translating it yields CASSQPGLVPDTQYF.

This clonotype was found many times. This rearrangement joins TRBV10-3 to TRBJ1-6; D is uncertain. The CDR3 spans 15 residues. Germline CDR1 ENHRY, CDR2 SYGVKD. Deletions cut 7 bases from V and 7 bases from J, with 17 bases between. For the CDR3, the DNA is TGTGCCATCAAGATCGAGGGCAGCCCGAATTCACCCCTCCACTTT. Its protein product is CAIKIEGSPNSPLHF.

This clonotype was detected many times. The gene calls are TRBV7-8 and TRBJ1-1; maybe TRBD1 (6 bases). V lost 4 bases to trimming and J lost 1 base, with 7 bases between them. Per germline, CDR1 SGHVS and CDR2 FQNEAQ. This CDR3 contains 13 residues. This chain's CDR3 is CASSSGQNTEAFF. The CDR3 region has the DNA TGTGCCAGCAGCTCGGGACAGAACACTGAAGCTTTCTTT.

This chain uses TRBV20-1 with TRBJ2-1, with 9 bases lining up with TRBD2. Losses at the gene ends were 0 bases for V and 4 bases for J; bases not matched to a gene: 10. Germline CDR1 reads DFQATT; CDR2 reads SNEGSKA (reference sequence). The CDR3 has 17 residues. The DNA for the CDR3 is TGCAGTGCTAGAGACGGATCGGGACTAGCCGGGTACAATGAGCAGTTCTTC. Translated: CSARDGSGLAGYNEQFF.

This clonotype was detected ten times or more. V gene TRBV7-2 combines with J gene TRBJ1-2; D is unresolved. The CDR3 loop spans 11 amino acids. Germline CDR1 SGHTA, CDR2 FQGNSA. Trimming cost V 6 bases and J 4 bases, with 6 bases left between them. CDR3 amino acids: CASRESYGYTF. The CDR3 nucleotides read TGTGCCAGCAGAGAAAGCTATGGCTACACCTTC.

This clonotype was observed at least ten times. The chain employs TRBV5-1 and TRBJ1-1; perhaps TRBD1 as D (5 bases). Trimming pared 0 bases from V and 2 bases from J, leaving 11 bases between. CDR1 and CDR2 (germline): SGHRS, YFSETQ. The length of the CDR3 is 15 residues. The CDR3 sequence is CASSLGGLTNTEAFF. In nucleotides, the CDR3 is TGCGCCAGCAGCTTGGGGGGACTTACTAACACTGAAGCTTTCTTT.

This chain joins TRBV7-8 and TRBJ2-1, with TRBD2 matching over 8 bases. V trimming: 2 bases; J trimming: 3 bases; junction bases outside the gene matches: 3. Germline V lookup: CDR1 SGHVS, CDR2 FQNEAQ. The CDR3 loop spans 15 amino acids. The CDR3 here is CASSLSGSGYNEQFF. In DNA form, the CDR3 reads TGTGCCAGCAGCTTAAGCGGGAGTGGCTACAATGAGCAGTTCTTC.

This chain links TRBV7-3 with TRBJ2-7; no definite D call. The CDR3 is 12 amino acids. Trimming left V 6 bases short and J 0 bases short, with 6 bases between. Germline V lookup: CDR1 SGHTA, CDR2 FQGTGA. The CDR3 DNA follows: TGTGCCAGCAGTTCCCTCTCCTACGAGCAGTACTTC. It specifies CASSSLSYEQYF.

This chain connects TRBV3-1 to TRBJ2-7; the match to TRBD2 covers 13 bases. In germline, CDR1 is LGHDT, CDR2 YNNKEL (reference sequence). Losses at the gene ends were 3 bases for V and 5 bases for J; bases not matched to a gene: 4. This CDR3 is 15 amino acids long. In DNA form, the CDR3 reads TGTGCCAGCAGCCAGGGACTAGCGGGATCGAACGAGCAGTACTTC. This sequence encodes CASSQGLAGSNEQYF.

This clonotype showed up many times. J is TRBJ1-1 and V is TRBV5-1; tentative D call: TRBD1 (5 bases). Looked up from germline, CDR1 is SGHRS and CDR2 is YFSETQ. The CDR3 has 15 residues. The ends were cut back, 1 base at V and 1 base at J, with 11 bases in the middle. The CDR3 sequence: CASSLRGPSNTEAFF. The DNA for the CDR3 is TGCGCCAGCAGCTTGAGGGGACCGTCGAACACTGAAGCTTTCTTT. Filled out from reference TRBV5-1 and TRBJ1-1, the complete variable domain reads KAGVTQTPRYLIKTRGQQVTLSCSPISGHRSVSWYQQTPGQGLQFLFEYFSETQRNKGNFPGRFSGRQFSNSRSEMNVSTLELGDSALYLCASSLRGPSNTEAFFGQGTRLTVV.

This clonotype appeared many times. The V gene is TRBV15, the J gene TRBJ1-3; D is undetermined. This CDR3 is 16 amino acids long. Per germline, CDR1 LNHNV and CDR2 YYDKDF (reference sequence). V dropped 0 bases and J dropped 0 bases, with 9 bases sitting between them. CDR3 coding DNA: TGTGCCACCAGCAGAGATGGTACTACCTCTGGAAACACCATATATTTT. It encodes CATSRDGTTSGNTIYF.

This clonotype was seen at least ten times. The V call is TRBV10-3, the J call TRBJ2-2; D call uncertain. With 4 bases removed from V and 0 bases from J, the gap between germline ends came to 0 bases. There are 12 residues in the CDR3. Germline assignment: CDR1 ENHRY and CDR2 SYGVKD. CDR3 nucleotides: TGTGCCATCAGTGCGAACACCGGGGAGCTGTTTTTT. Amino acid sequence: CAISANTGELFF.

This clonotype was seen many times. V and J are TRBV20-1 and TRBJ2-3; D is perhaps TRBD1 or TRBD2 (5 bases each). The V gene lost 0 bases and the J gene lost 3 bases, with 16 bases spanning the gap. From germline, CDR1 is DFQATT and CDR2 SNEGSKA (reference sequence). There are 16 residues in the CDR3. CDR3 sequence (DNA): TGCAGTGCTAGAGATCGTTCGAGGGCAGGGACAGATACGCAGTATTTT. It is translated as CSARDRSRAGTDTQYF.

This clonotype was picked up many times. The chain couples TRBV18 to TRBJ2-3, with D tentatively TRBD1 or TRBD2 (5 bases each). The length of the CDR3 is 16 residues. CDR1 is KGHSH and CDR2 is LQKENI in the germline V gene. V lost 0 bases and J 1 base, leaving 11 bases between the germline ends. CDR3: CASSPPGPIGTDTQYF. The DNA of the CDR3 is TGTGCCAGCTCACCACCGGGACCCATCGGCACAGATACGCAGTATTTT.

This clonotype was found once. A much larger clone lies one base from this, so it may be a read error. V and J are TRBV4-1 and TRBJ2-1; possibly TRBD1 for D (6 bases). CDR1 is MGHRA and CDR2 is YSYEKL in the germline V gene. This CDR3 has 12 residues. V gave up 5 bases and J gave up 10 bases, with 12 bases separating them. CDR3: CASSDDRFEQFF. The CDR3 DNA follows: TGCGCCAGCAGCGACGACAGGTTCGAGCAGTTCTTC.